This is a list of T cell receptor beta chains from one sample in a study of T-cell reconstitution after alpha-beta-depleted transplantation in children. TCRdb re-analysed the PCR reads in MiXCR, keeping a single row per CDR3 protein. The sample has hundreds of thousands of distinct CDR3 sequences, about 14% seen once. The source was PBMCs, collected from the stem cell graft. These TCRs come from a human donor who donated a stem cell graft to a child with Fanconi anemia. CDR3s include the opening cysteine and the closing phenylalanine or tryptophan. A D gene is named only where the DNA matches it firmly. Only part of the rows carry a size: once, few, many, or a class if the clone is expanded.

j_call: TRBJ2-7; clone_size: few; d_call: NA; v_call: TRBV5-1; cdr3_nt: TGCGCCAGCAGGGGGGACCGTAGCTCCTACGAGCAGTACTTC; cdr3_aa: CASRGDRSSYEQYF
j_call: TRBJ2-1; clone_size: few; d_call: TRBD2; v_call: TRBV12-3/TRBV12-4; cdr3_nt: TGTGCCAGCAGTTTTAGAGGGAGGGCGGCCAATGAGCAGTTCTTC; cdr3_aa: CASSFRGRAANEQFF
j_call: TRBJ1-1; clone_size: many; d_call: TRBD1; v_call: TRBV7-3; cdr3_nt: TGTGCCAGCAGCCCCGGGACAGGGATGTTGGCTTTCTTT; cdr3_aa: CASSPGTGMLAFF
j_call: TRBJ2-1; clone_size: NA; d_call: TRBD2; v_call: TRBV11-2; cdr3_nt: TGTGCCAGCAGCTTAGAAACTAGCGGGGAAGAGCAGTTCTTC; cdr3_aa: CASSLETSGEEQFF
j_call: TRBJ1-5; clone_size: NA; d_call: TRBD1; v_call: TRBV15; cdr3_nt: TGTGCCACCAGCTACGACAGGGGTTGGAATCAGCCCCAGCATTTT; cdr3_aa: CATSYDRGWNQPQHF
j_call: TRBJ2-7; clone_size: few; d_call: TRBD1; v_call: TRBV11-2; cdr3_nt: TGTGCCAGCAGCTCGCCGGGACAGGGGCTCGTTGGGCAGTACTTC; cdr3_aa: CASSSPGQGLVGQYF
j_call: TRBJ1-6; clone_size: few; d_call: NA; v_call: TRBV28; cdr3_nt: TGTGCCAGTGTAGGGGAGCATTCACCCCTCCACTTT; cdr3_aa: CASVGEHSPLHF
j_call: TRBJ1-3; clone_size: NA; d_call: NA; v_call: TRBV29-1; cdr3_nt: TGCAGCGTTGTTCAGAGCTCTGGAAACACCATATATTTT; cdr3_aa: CSVVQSSGNTIYF
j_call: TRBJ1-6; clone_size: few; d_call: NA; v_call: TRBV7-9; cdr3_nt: TGTGCCAGCAGCCCTGCGCGGAATTCACCCCTCCACTTT; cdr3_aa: CASSPARNSPLHF
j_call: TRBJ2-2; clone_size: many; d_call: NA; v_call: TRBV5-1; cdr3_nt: TGCGCCAGCAGCTTGACGGGCAGGGCGGACACCGGGGAGCTGTTTTTT; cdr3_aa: CASSLTGRADTGELFF
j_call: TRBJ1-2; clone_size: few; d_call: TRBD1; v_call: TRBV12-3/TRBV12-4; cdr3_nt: TGTGCCAGCAGCCATGACAGGGGACGTGGCTACACCTTC; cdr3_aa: CASSHDRGRGYTF
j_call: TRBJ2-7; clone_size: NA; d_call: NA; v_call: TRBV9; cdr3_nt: TGTGCCAGCAGCGTAGGACACCCGGGGGAGCAGTACTTC; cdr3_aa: CASSVGHPGEQYF
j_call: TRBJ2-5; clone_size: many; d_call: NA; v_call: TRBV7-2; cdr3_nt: TGTGCCAGCAGCTTCCGGCCTAATCTCGGGCGGGAGACCCAGTACTTC; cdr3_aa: CASSFRPNLGRETQYF
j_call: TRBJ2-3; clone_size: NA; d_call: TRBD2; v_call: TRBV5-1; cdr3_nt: TGCGCCAGCAGGTTAAGCGGGGGGACTAGCACAGATACGCAGTATTTT; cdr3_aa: CASRLSGGTSTDTQYF
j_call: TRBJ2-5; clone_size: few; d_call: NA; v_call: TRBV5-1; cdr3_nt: TGCGCCAGCAGCTCCCGGGAGCAAACACGAGAGACCCAGTACTTC; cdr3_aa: CASSSREQTRETQYF
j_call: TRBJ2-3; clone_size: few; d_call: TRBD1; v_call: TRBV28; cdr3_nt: TGTGCCAGCAGGGGCGGCGGACAGGGCACAGATACGCAGTATTTT; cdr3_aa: CASRGGGQGTDTQYF
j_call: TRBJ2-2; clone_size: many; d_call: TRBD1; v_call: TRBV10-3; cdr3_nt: TGTGCCATCAGTGAGACTCCGGGACAGGGGTCCACCGGGGAGCTGTTTTTT; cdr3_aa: CAISETPGQGSTGELFF
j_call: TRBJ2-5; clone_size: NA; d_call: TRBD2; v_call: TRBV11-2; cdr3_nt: TGTGCCAGCAGCCCAGGGCGGGGGGCCCTAGAGACCCAGTACTTC; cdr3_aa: CASSPGRGALETQYF
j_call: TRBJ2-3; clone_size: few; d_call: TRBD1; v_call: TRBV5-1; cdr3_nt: TGCGCCAGCAACACAGGGGTCATCACAGATACGCAGTATTTT; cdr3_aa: CASNTGVITDTQYF
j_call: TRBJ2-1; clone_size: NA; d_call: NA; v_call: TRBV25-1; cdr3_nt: TGTGCCAGCAGTGGAGGGGCACACAATGAGCAGTTCTTC; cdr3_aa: CASSGGAHNEQFF
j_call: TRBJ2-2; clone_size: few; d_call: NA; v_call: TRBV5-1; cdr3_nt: TGCGCCAGCAGCTTACGGACATACACCGGGGAGCTGTTTTTT; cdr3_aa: CASSLRTYTGELFF
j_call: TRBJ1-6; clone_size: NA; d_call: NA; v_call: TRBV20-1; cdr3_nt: TGCAGTGCTAGGGCACAGACCTCCTCACCCCTCCACTTT; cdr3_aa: CSARAQTSSPLHF
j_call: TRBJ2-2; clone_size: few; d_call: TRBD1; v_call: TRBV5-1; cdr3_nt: TGCGCCAGCAGCTGGGACAGTTCGAACACCGGGGAGCTGTTTTTT; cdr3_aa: CASSWDSSNTGELFF
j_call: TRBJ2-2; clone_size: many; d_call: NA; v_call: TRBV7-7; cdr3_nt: TGTGCCAGCAGCTCAGGATGGGACACCGGGGAGCTGTTTTTT; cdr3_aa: CASSSGWDTGELFF
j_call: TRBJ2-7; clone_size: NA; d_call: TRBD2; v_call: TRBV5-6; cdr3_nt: TGTGCCAGCAGCTTCGCCCGGGGGGTGATAAGCTCCTACGAGCAGTACTTC; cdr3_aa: CASSFARGVISSYEQYF
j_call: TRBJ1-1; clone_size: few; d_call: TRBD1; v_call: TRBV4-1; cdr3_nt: TGCGCCAGCAGCCACGGACAGGAGGAGTCTGAAGCTTTCTTT; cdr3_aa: CASSHGQEESEAFF
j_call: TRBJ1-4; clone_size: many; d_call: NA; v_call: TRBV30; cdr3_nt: TGTGCCTCCAGCAGAGGGAGCGGCGAAAAACTGTTTTTT; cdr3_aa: CASSRGSGEKLFF
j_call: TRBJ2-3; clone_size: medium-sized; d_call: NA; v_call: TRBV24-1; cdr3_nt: TGTGCCACCAGTGATGCGGTAGCCCTCAGCACAGATACGCAGTATTTT; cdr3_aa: CATSDAVALSTDTQYF
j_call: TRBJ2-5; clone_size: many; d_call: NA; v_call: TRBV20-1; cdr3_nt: TGCAGTGCTAGAGATCTAGAGACCCAGTACTTC; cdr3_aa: CSARDLETQYF
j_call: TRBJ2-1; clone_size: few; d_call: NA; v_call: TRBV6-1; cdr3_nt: TGTGCCAGCAGTATGGCGGGGAACCTCAATGAGCAGTTCTTC; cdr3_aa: CASSMAGNLNEQFF
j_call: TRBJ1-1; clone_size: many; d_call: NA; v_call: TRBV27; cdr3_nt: TGTGCCAGTAGAACCCTGAACACTGAAGCTTTCTTT; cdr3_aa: CASRTLNTEAFF
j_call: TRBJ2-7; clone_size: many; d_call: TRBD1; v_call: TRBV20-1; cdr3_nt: TGCAGTGCTATAAGGCAGGGGGCTTCCTACGAGCAGTACTTC; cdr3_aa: CSAIRQGASYEQYF
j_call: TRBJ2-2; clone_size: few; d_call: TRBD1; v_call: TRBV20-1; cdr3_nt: TGCAGTACTACAGGGGAAAAAACCACCGGGGAGCTGTTTTTT; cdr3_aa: CSTTGEKTTGELFF
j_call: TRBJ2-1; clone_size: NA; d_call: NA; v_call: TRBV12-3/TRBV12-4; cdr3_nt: TGTACCATCTGTTCTCCGGTATCATTAGGGGGTACAGGGAGTGATGAGCAGTTCTTC; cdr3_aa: CTICSPVSLGGTGSDEQFF
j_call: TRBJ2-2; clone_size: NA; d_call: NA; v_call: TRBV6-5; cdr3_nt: TGTGCCAGCAGTTATCAAGTAGCCGAAACCGGGGAGCTGTTTTTT; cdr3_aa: CASSYQVAETGELFF
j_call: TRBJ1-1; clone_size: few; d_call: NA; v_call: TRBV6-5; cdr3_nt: TGTGCCACCGGCCCACCGAACACTGAAGCTTTCTTT; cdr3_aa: CATGPPNTEAFF
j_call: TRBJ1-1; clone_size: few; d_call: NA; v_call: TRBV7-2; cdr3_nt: TGTGCCAGCAACAAAGACGGGGGGAGGACTGAAGCTTTCTTT; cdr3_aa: CASNKDGGRTEAFF
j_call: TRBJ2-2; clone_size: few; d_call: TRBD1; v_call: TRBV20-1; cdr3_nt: TGCAGTGCTACTCGACAGGGGGCTCACGGGGAGCTGTTTTTT; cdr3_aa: CSATRQGAHGELFF
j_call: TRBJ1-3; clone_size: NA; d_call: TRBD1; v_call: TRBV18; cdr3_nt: TGTGCCAGCTCACCACGTGGGACAGCATCCACTGGAAACACCATATATTTT; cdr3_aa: CASSPRGTASTGNTIYF
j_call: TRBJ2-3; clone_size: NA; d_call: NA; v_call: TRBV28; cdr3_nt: TGTGCCACCTCAACCCCGGGCGGGGCAGATACGCAGTATTTT; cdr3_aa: CATSTPGGADTQYF
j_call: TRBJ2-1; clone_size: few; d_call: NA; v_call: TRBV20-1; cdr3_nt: TGCAGTGCTAGACAGGGGGGGGCTCCGAATTACAATGAGCAGTTCTTC; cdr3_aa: CSARQGGAPNYNEQFF
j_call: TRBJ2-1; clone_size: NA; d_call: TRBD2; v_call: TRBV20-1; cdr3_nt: TGCAGTGCTAGAGATTCGGGGGGGCCATGGAATGAGCAGTTCTTC; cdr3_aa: CSARDSGGPWNEQFF
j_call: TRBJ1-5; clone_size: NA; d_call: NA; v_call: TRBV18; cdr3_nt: TGTGCCAGCTCACCAAGGAGTGGGGTATCGAGCAATCAGCCCCAGCATTTT; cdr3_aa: CASSPRSGVSSNQPQHF
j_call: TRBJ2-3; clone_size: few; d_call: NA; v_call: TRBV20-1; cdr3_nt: TGCAGTGCCCCCGGGTTGCCGGGCACAGATACGCAGTATTTT; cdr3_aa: CSAPGLPGTDTQYF
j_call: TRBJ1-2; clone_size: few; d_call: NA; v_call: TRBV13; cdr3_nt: TGTGCCAGCAGCTTAAGTGAAGAGTCCCCGAAGTGGAATGGCTACACCTTC; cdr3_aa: CASSLSEESPKWNGYTF
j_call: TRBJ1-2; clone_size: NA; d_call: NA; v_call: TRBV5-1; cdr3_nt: TGCGCCAGCAGCCAAGCAGGGGAAAGAGGCTACACCTTC; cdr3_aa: CASSQAGERGYTF
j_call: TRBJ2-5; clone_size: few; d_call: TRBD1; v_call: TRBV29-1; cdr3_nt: TGCAGCGTTGCCCAGGGGACAGGGGCTCAAGAGACCCAGTACTTC; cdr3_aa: CSVAQGTGAQETQYF
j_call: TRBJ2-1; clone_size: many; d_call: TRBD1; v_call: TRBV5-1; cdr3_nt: TGCGCCAGCAGCGTATGGACAGGGGTGGGGAATGAGCAGTTCTTC; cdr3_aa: CASSVWTGVGNEQFF
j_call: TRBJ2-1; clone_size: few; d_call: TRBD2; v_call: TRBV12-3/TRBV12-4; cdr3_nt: TGTGCCAGCACCACATTCGTCGAACTAGCGGGGGGGCTTGAGCAGTTCTTC; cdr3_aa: CASTTFVELAGGLEQFF
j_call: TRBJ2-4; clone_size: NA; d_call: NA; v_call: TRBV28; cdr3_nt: TGTGCCAGTAACGGAAGACAGGAGAAAAACATTCAGTACTTC; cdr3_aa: CASNGRQEKNIQYF
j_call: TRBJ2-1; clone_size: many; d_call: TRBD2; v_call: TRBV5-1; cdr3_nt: TGCGCCAGCAGCTTGGAGGGGAGGGAGTCGAGCAATGAGCAGTTCTTC; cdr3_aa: CASSLEGRESSNEQFF
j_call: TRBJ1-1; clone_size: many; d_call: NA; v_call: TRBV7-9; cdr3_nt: TGTGCCAGCAGTTACGGGGAGGGCACTGAAGCTTTCTTT; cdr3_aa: CASSYGEGTEAFF
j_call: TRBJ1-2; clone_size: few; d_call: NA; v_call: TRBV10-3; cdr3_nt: TGTGCCATCAGTGAGTCTTCTGATTACAATGGCTACACCTTC; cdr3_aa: CAISESSDYNGYTF
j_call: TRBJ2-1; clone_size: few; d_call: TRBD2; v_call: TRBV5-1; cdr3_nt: TGCGCCAGCAGCTTGGTGACTAGCGGGGGGTACAATGAGCAGTTCTTC; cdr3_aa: CASSLVTSGGYNEQFF
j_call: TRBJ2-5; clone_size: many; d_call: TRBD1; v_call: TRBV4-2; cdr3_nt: TGTGCCAGCAGCCAAGAGGGAGGGGACAGGGGAGAGACCCAGTACTTC; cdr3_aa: CASSQEGGDRGETQYF
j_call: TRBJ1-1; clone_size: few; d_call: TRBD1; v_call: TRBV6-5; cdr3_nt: TGTGCCAGCAGTAGTAGACCGGGACAGGGGGCTACTGAAGCTTTCTTT; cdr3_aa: CASSSRPGQGATEAFF
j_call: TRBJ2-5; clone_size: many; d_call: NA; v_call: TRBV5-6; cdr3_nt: TGTGCCAGCAGCTTGGCTACGGGGACCGAGACCCAGTACTTC; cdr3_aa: CASSLATGTETQYF